Listed below are T cell receptor beta chains from one sample, sequenced in a study of T cell responses to AZD1222 COVID-19 vaccine. Clones were sequenced by immunoSEQ multiplex PCR, and TCRdb holds only the in-frame ones, with some missing. The sample holds tens of thousands of clones, 70% to 80% seen once. The input for sequencing was peripheral blood, taken 28 days after the second AZD1222 dose. These receptors all stem from an adult who received the AZD1222 COVID-19 vaccine. Each CDR3 is given with its conserved first and last residue. A D gene is named only where the DNA matches it firmly. Clone size is given for some rows only: seen once, a few or many times, or a class if the clone is expanded.

d_call j_call clone_size v_call cdr3_nt cdr3_aa
. TRBJ1-6 . TRBV5-1 TGCGCCAGCAGCTTAGAGGTGGATAATTCACCCCTCCACTTT CASSLEVDNSPLHF
. TRBJ1-1 . TRBV6-5 TGTGCCACCAAGTTACTTGGCGGGTCTGAAGCTTTCTTT CATKLLGGSEAFF
. TRBJ1-3 few TRBV7-6 TGTGCCAGCAGCCTCGACCGAGACTCTGGAAACACCATATATTTT CASSLDRDSGNTIYF
. TRBJ2-2 few TRBV7-2 TGTGCCAGCAGCTCGGGACAGAACACCGGGGAGCTGTTTTTT CASSSGQNTGELFF
TRBD2 TRBJ2-5 . TRBV11-1 TGTGCCAGCAGAATGGGGAGCGGGGGCCTCCAAGAGACCCAGTACTTC CASRMGSGGLQETQYF
. TRBJ1-3 . TRBV6-1 TGTGCCAGCAGTGACCGACAGCCGGGGGCTGGAAACACCATATATTTT CASSDRQPGAGNTIYF
. TRBJ2-2 . TRBV4-1 TGCGCCAGCAGCCCTGGGTCGGCCGGGGAGCTGTTTTTT CASSPGSAGELFF
TRBD1 TRBJ2-3 . TRBV5-1 TGCGCCAGCAGCCGAGGGACAGGGGGTTCTACAGATACGCAGTATTTT CASSRGTGGSTDTQYF
TRBD1 TRBJ1-1 . TRBV13 TGTGCCAGCAGCCTGGACAGGACAGAAGCTTTCTTT CASSLDRTEAFF
. TRBJ1-2 . TRBV30 TGTGCCTGGTCCCGGGGTGCTAACTATGGCTACACCTTC CAWSRGANYGYTF
. TRBJ2-7 few TRBV3-1/TRBV3-2 TGTGCCAGCAGTCTAAACCCGCAGGCTTACGAGCAGTACTTC CASSLNPQAYEQYF
TRBD2 TRBJ2-5 . TRBV11-1 TGTGCCAGCAGTTGGGCTAGCGGGGGCCAAGAGACCCAGTACTTC CASSWASGGQETQYF
TRBD1 TRBJ2-2 . TRBV2 TGTGCCAGCAGCGGGACAGGGTGGGTCACCGGGGAGCTGTTTTTT CASSGTGWVTGELFF
. TRBJ1-1 . TRBV6-5 TGTGCCAGCAGTTTCCCCCGGGAGGCCCTAAGCACTGAAGCTTTCTTT CASSFPREALSTEAFF
. TRBJ2-1 . TRBV4-2 TGTGCCAGCAGCCATGCATTCAGTGAGCAGTTCTTC CASSHAFSEQFF
. TRBJ1-3 . TRBV7-2 TGTGCCAGCAGCTCCCCGGACGGCGCCATAAACACCATATATTTT CASSSPDGAINTIYF
. TRBJ1-4 . TRBV6-2/TRBV6-3 TGTGCCAGCAGTACTCGACAGAGCAATGAAAAACTGTTTTTT CASSTRQSNEKLFF
. TRBJ1-2 . TRBV5-1 TGCGCCAGAAGGGGATACAGGAATGCTAACTATGGCTACACCTTC CARRGYRNANYGYTF
TRBD1 TRBJ2-3 few TRBV7-8 TGTGCCAGCAGCTTAGACAGGGGGCAAGATACGCAGTATTTT CASSLDRGQDTQYF
TRBD2 TRBJ2-1 . TRBV7-2 TGTGCCAGCAGCTCCACTAGCGGGGCGTACAATGAGCAGTTCTTC CASSSTSGAYNEQFF
TRBD1 TRBJ1-2 . TRBV9 TGTGCCAGCAGCATACAGGGGACCCCTAACTATGGCTACACCTTC CASSIQGTPNYGYTF
. TRBJ2-1 . TRBV6-5 TGTGCCAGCAGTTATGGGAGCTCCTACAATGAGCAGTTCTTC CASSYGSSYNEQFF